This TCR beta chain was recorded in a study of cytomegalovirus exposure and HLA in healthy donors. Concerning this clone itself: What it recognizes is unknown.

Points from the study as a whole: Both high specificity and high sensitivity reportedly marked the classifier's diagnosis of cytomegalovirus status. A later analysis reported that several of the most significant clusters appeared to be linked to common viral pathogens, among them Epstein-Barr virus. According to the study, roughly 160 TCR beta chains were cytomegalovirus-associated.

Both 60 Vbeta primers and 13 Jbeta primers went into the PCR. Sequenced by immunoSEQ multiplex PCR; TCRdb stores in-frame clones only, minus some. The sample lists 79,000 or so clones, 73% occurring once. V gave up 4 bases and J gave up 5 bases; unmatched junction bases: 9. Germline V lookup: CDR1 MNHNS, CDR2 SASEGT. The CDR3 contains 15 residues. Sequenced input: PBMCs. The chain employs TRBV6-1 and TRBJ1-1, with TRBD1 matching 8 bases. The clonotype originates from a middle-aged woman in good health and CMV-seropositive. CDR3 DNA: TGTGCCAGCAGTGTGGACAGGGTGGTTCGGACTGAAGCTTTCTTT. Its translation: CASSVDRVVRTEAFF.